The text below deals with one T cell receptor beta chain. TCRdb's copy holds only in-frame clones and misses some; the assay was immunoSEQ multiplex PCR. Of about 22,000 clones listed, 95% to 98% are singletons. The data were taken from a study of monozygotic twins with cystic fibrosis. Study as a whole: Libraries were built from 3 to 3.5 micrograms of fragmented DNA using around 16 PCR cycles.

Trimming removed 1 base at V and 5 bases at J, with 11 bases between. This CDR3 region has 14 residues. CDR1 and CDR2 (germline): MGHDK, SYGVNS. This rearrangement joins TRBV25-1 to TRBJ1-1; D may be TRBD1 (5 bases). This clonotype was sampled from a girl aged 10 to 17 with cystic fibrosis. The sequenced material came from blood. CDR3 sequence: CASSELARGTEAFF. The CDR3 coding sequence is TGTGCCAGCAGTGAATTGGCCCGGGGGACTGAAGCTTTCTTT. Full variable domain (outside the CDR3, taken from reference TRBV25-1 and TRBJ1-1): EADIYQTPRYLVIGTGKKITLECSQTMGHDKMYWYQQDPGMELHLIHYSYGVNSTEKGDLSSESTVSRIRTEHFPLTLESARPSHTSQYLCASSELARGTEAFFGQGTRLTVV.